Below, one T cell receptor beta chain is given with its context. The antigen remains undetermined. This CDR3 is built from 15 residues. Germline lookup yields CDR1 MDHEN and CDR2 SYDVKM. V shed 3 bases and J shed 0 bases, with 9 bases lying between them. In nominal health when sampled, donors likely had unrecorded immune exposures nonetheless. PCR employed 60 Vbeta and 13 Jbeta primers. Using immunoSEQ multiplex PCR, the repertoire was profiled, and TCRdb retains in-frame clones only, with some absent. The sample lists roughly 180,000 clones, 84% occurring once. The sample originates from a study of cytomegalovirus exposure and HLA in healthy donors. Study-wide results and limits: Reports showed the classifier diagnosing cytomegalovirus status with high specificity and sensitivity. Upon later analysis, TCR association rates were observed to vary by HLA locus, being highest for DRB1 and lowest for HLA-C.

This TCR was sampled from a boy between 5 and 17 years old in good health and CMV-seronegative. The J gene is TRBJ1-5, the V gene TRBV28, with D maybe TRBD1 (5 bases). The sequenced material came from PBMCs. CDR3 coding DNA: TGTGCCAGCAGTTTGGGGCAGACTAGCAATCAGCCCCAGCATTTT. Its translation: CASSLGQTSNQPQHF.